Below are 13 T cell receptor beta chains sequenced from a single sample in a study of cytomegalovirus exposure and HLA in healthy donors. Both 60 Vbeta primers and 13 Jbeta primers went into the PCR. Data came from immunoSEQ multiplex PCR; TCRdb stores just in-frame clones and leaves some out. The repertoire consists of about 190,000 clones, with around 81% occurring once and the leading ten covering approximately 1.8%. The source material was PBMCs. Receptor source: a man between 18 and 29 years old in good health and CMV-seronegative.

This chain uses TRBV19 with TRBJ2-5; the match to TRBD1 covers 7 bases. The end of the DNA is better explained by TRBJ2-7, so the J call may be wrong. The germline V gene has CDR1 LNHDA and CDR2 SQIVND (reference sequence). This CDR3 is 15 amino acids long. CDR3 coding DNA: TGTGCCAGTAGCCCGATCCGGGACAGTACCTACGAGCAGTACTTC. It is translated as CASSPIRDSTYEQYF.

In DNA, the CDR3 is TGTGCCAGCAGGACCTCAGGGGGTCCAGATACGCAGTATTTT. Translated, it gives CASRTSGGPDTQYF. The J gene is TRBJ2-3, the V gene TRBV28, with TRBD1 identical over 7 bases. With V trimmed by 6 bases and J by 4 bases, 7 bases remained unmatched. This CDR3 is 14 amino acids long. Germline V CDR1 and CDR2: MDHEN, SYDVKM. The full variable domain, its missing parts supplied by reference TRBV28 and TRBJ2-3, is DVKVTQSSRYLVKRTGEKVFLECVQDMDHENMFWYRQDPGLGLRLIYFSYDVKMKEKGDIPEGYSVSREKKERFSLILESASTNQTSMYLCASRTSGGPDTQYFGPGTRLTVL.

This clone appeared a single time. The chain employs TRBV7-9 and TRBJ2-1, with 8 bases aligning to TRBD2. V gave up 5 bases and J gave up 3 bases; unmatched junction bases: 6. The germline CDR1 and CDR2 sequences are SEHNR and FQNEAQ (reference sequence). The CDR3 runs to 15 residues. For the CDR3, the DNA is TGTGCCAGCAGCCTGGGGCTAGCGGGCTACAATGAGCAGTTCTTC. Amino acids: CASSLGLAGYNEQFF.

This clone was observed a single time. The gene calls are TRBV7-9 and TRBJ1-3, with D uncertain. The ends were cut back, 2 bases at V and 3 bases at J, with 14 bases in the middle. The germline gives CDR1 SEHNR, CDR2 FQNEAQ (reference sequence). The CDR3 loop spans 16 amino acids. The chain's CDR3 is CASSLLRARSGNTIYF. The CDR3 DNA follows: TGTGCCAGCAGCTTATTGCGGGCACGCAGTGGAAACACCATATATTTT.

CDR3 nucleotides: TGTGCCAGCAGGCCTTATCCGCGGGGGTTACTTTGGGGGGAGCTGTTTTTT. Translating gives CASRPYPRGLLWGELFF. This chain joins TRBV7-2 and TRBJ2-2; 7 positions match TRBD2. The CDR3 is 17 amino acids. Losses at the gene ends were 6 bases for V and 8 bases for J; bases not matched to a gene: 18. From germline, CDR1 is SGHTA and CDR2 FQGNSA.

The chain carries TRBV7-2 and TRBJ1-1, with D perhaps matching TRBD1 (6 bases). The CDR3 loop spans 16 amino acids. V lost 0 bases to trimming and J lost 0 bases, with 11 bases between them. Germline-derived CDR1 and CDR2 are SGHTA and FQGNSA. The CDR3 DNA reads as TGTGCCAGCAGCTTAGCCGGGGGGGCCCTGAACACTGAAGCTTTCTTT. Protein sequence: CASSLAGGALNTEAFF.

The genes are TRBV7-2 and TRBJ2-3; TRBD1 matches 9 bases. Per the germline V gene, CDR1 is SGHTA and CDR2 is FQGNSA. J lost 8 bases, V lost 0 bases, and 9 bases had no gene match. The length of the CDR3 is 16 residues. The CDR3 protein is CASSLAQDRGRGTQYF. The CDR3 DNA reads as TGTGCCAGCAGCTTAGCGCAAGACAGGGGGAGGGGTACGCAGTATTTT. Using reference TRBV7-2 and TRBJ2-3 for the parts outside the CDR3, the full variable domain is GAGVSQSPSNKVTEKGKDVELRCDPISGHTALYWYRQSLGQGLEFLIYFQGNSAPDKSGLPSDRFSAERTGGSVSTLTIQRTQQEDSAVYLCASSLAQDRGRGTQYFGPGTRLTVL.

This sequence joins TRBV10-2 and TRBJ1-5, with a tentative D call TRBD1 (5 bases). V lost 0 bases, J lost 4 bases, and 10 bases lay in between. CDR1 WSHSY and CDR2 SAAADI come from the germline V gene. The CDR3 consists of 15 residues. The CDR3 spells CASSESGGANQPQHF. The CDR3 nucleotides read TGCGCCAGCAGTGAGTCGGGCGGGGCAAATCAGCCCCAGCATTTT.

The V and J genes are TRBV11-3 and TRBJ1-3, with D possibly TRBD1 on 5 matching bases. Germline CDR1 SGHNT, CDR2 YENEEA. With 5 bases removed from V and 1 base from J, the gap between germline ends came to 6 bases. The CDR3 runs to 13 residues. CDR3 residues: CASSPGSGNTIYF. DNA for the CDR3: TGTGCCAGCAGCCCAGGGTCTGGAAACACCATATATTTT.

The chain recombines TRBV7-6 with TRBJ1-4; D gene ambiguous. Germline CDR1 is SGHVS and CDR2 is FNYEAQ. V lost 9 bases and J 8 bases, leaving 16 bases between the germline ends. There are 13 residues in the CDR3. CDR3 amino acids: CASSHTRGEKLFF. For the CDR3, the DNA is TGTGCCAGTTCTCATACCCGCGGCGAAAAACTGTTTTTT.

This clone was picked up one time. The V call is TRBV7-2, the J call TRBJ2-4; unclear D gene. The CDR3 runs to 14 residues. Trimming took off 0 bases at V and 5 bases at J, with 8 bases between the two ends. Germline CDR1 and CDR2: SGHTA and FQGNSA. CDR3 nucleotide sequence: TGTGCCAGCAGCTTAGCCCTACTACAAAACATTCAGTACTTC. It yields the protein CASSLALLQNIQYF.

The rearrangement uses TRBV11-3 and TRBJ2-7, with D tentatively TRBD1 (6 bases). CDR3 length: 15 residues. The V gene's germline CDR1 is SGHNT and CDR2 YENEEA. The V end lost 3 bases, the J end lost 3 bases, and 15 bases lay between the germline ends. CDR3 nucleotide sequence: TGTGCCAGCAGCTTCCAGCCGGGACATATCTACGAGCAGTACTTC. It yields the protein CASSFQPGHIYEQYF.

The J gene is TRBJ1-2, the V gene TRBV5-6, with TRBD1 as a possible D gene (5 bases). This CDR3 contains 13 residues. CDR1 and CDR2 (germline): SGHDT, YYEEEE. V lost 5 bases and J 4 bases, leaving 12 bases between the germline ends. The CDR3 DNA is TGTGCCAGCAGTTCGGACGGGGGCTATGGCTACACCTTC. Amino acid sequence: CASSSDGGYGYTF.